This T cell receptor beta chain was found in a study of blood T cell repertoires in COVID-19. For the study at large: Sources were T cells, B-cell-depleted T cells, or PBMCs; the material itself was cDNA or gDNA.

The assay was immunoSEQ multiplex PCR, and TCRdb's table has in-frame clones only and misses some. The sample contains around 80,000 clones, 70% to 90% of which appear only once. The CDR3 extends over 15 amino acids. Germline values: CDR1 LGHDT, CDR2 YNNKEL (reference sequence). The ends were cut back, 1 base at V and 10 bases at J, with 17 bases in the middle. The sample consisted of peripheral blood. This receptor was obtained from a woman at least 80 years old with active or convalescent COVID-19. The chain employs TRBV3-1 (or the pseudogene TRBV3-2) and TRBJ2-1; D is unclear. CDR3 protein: CASSQVGTAVREQFF. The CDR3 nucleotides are TGTGCCAGCAGCCAAGTAGGAACCGCGGTGAGAGAGCAGTTCTTC.